These 2 T cell receptor beta chains were all obtained from the same sample, sequenced in a study of blood T cell repertoires in COVID-19 (dated by TCRdb to 2018 to 2021). The receptor library was made with the immunoSEQ multiplex PCR assay. Imported from immuneACCESS, the table was reduced by TCRdb to in-frame sequences with V and J called. These copies leave out some clones; in studies compared against another copy, an unresolved V gene accounts for under half, and the cause of the remainder is not known. The sample table records 50,000 to 80,000 clones; 84% of these occur just once. Roughly 5.6% of the sample belongs to the ten largest clones. Sequenced input: peripheral blood. These TCRs come from a woman in her fifties or sixties with acute or convalescent COVID-19.

This chain uses TRBV5-4 with TRBJ2-7, with 10 bases matching TRBD1. The V gene end was trimmed by 5 bases and the J gene end by 5 bases; junction bases not matched to a gene: 10. Germline-derived CDR1 and CDR2 are SGHNT and YYREEE (reference sequence). The CDR3 extends over 15 amino acids. CDR3 sequence reads: CASRQAGTGEHEQYF. CDR3 DNA sequence: TGTGCCAGCAGACAAGCCGGGACAGGGGAGCACGAGCAGTACTTC.

This clone was recorded only once. The chain joins TRBV10-2 to TRBJ2-5; no reliable D call. Trimming took off 5 bases at V and 5 bases at J, with 12 bases between the two ends. CDR3 length: 13 amino acids. Germline assignment: CDR1 WSHSY and CDR2 SAAADI. Here the CDR3 reads CASSPREEETQYF. The CDR3 nucleotides read TGCGCCAGCAGTCCGAGAGAGGAGGAGACCCAGTACTTC.